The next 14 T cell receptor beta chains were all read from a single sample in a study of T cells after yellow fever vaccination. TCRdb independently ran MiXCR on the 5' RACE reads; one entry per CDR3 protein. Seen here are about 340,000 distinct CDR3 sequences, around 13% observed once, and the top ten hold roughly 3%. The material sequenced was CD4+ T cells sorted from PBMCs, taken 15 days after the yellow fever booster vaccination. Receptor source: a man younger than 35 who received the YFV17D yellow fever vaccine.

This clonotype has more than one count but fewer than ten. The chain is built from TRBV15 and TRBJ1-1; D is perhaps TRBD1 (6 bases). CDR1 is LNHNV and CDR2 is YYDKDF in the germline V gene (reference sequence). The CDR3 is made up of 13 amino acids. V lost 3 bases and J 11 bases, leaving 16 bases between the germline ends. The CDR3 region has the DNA TGTGCCACCAGCAGGGGGGACATCTACGAGGCTTTCTTT. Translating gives CATSRGDIYEAFF.

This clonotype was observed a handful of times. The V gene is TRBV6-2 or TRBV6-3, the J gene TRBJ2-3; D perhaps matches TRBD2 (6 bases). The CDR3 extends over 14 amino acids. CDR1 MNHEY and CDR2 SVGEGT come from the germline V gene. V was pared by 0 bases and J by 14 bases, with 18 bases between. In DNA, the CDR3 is TGTGCCAGCAGTTACTCGTATCGGGGGACCCCCCGGTATTTT. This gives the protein CASSYSYRGTPRYF.

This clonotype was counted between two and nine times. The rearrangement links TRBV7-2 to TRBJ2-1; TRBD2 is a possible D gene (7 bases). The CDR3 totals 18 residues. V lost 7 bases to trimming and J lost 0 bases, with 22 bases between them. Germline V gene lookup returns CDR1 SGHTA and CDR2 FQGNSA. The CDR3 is CASTNQWGGLISYNEQFF. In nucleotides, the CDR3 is TGTGCCAGCACCAACCAATGGGGGGGGCTCATCTCCTACAATGAGCAGTTCTTC.

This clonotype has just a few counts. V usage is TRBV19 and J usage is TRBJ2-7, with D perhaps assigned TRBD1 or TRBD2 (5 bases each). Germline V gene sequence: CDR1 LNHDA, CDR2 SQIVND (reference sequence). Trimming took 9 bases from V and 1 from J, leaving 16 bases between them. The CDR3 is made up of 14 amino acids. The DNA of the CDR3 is TGTGCCAGGCCGGGACCCAACTATTCCTACGAGCAGTACTTC. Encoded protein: CARPGPNYSYEQYF.

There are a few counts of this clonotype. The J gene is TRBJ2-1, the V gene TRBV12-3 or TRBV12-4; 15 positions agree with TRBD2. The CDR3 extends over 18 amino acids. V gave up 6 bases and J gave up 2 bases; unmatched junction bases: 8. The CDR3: CASSPGLAGGPPYNEQFF. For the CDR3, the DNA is TGTGCCAGCAGCCCGGGACTAGCGGGGGGTCCACCCTACAATGAGCAGTTCTTC.

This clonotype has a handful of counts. CDR3 in amino acids: CASSDPNRGGNEKLFF. The CDR3 coding sequence is TGTGCCAGCAGTGACCCAAACAGGGGTGGGAACGAAAAACTGTTTTTT. V usage is TRBV6-1 and J usage is TRBJ1-4; 7 bases are a match to TRBD1. Per germline, CDR1 MNHNS and CDR2 SASEGT. The J segment lost 8 bases and the V segment lost 3 bases, leaving 12 bases of the junction unmatched. This CDR3 is built from 16 residues.

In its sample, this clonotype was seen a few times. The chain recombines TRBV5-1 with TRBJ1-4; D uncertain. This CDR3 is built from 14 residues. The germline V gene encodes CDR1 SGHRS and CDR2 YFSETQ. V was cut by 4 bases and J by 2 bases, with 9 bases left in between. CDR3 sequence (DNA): TGCGCCAGCAGCGCGGGAACTACTAATGAAAAACTGTTTTTT. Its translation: CASSAGTTNEKLFF.

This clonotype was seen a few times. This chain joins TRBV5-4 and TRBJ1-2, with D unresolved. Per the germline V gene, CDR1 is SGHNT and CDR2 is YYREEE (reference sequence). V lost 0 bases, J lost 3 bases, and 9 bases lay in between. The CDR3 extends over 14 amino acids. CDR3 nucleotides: TGTGCCAGCAGCTTGGCCGGGAGACACTATGGCTACACCTTC. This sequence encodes CASSLAGRHYGYTF.

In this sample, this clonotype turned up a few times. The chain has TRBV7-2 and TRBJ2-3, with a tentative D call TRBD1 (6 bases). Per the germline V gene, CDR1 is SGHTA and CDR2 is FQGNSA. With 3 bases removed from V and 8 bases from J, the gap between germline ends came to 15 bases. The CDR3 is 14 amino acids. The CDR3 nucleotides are TGTGCCAGCAGCTTGGCAGGGCAACAGGGTACGCAGTATTTT. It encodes CASSLAGQQGTQYF.

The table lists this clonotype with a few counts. This CDR3 reads CARTERQGSGANVLTF. CDR3 nucleotides: TGTGCCAGGACGGAGAGACAGGGCTCTGGGGCCAACGTCCTGACTTTC. The chain has TRBV2 and TRBJ2-6, with 7 bases lining up with TRBD1. Germline trimming cut 9 bases from V and 0 bases from J; bases unmatched to any gene: 8. This CDR3 comprises 16 residues. The V gene's germline CDR1 is SNHLY and CDR2 FYNNEI.

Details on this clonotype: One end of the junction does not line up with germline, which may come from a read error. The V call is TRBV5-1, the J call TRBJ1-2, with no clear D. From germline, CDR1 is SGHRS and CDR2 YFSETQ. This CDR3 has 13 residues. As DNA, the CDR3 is TGCGCCAGCAGCTTGGGCGTAAACTATCGCTACACCTTC. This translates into CASSLGVNYRYTF.

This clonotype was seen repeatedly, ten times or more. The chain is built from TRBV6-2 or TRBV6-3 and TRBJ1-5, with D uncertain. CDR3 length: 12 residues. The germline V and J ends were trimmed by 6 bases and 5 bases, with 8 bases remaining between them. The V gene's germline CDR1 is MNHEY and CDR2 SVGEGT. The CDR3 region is CASSLVYQPQHF. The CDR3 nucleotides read TGTGCCAGCAGCTTAGTATATCAGCCCCAGCATTTT.

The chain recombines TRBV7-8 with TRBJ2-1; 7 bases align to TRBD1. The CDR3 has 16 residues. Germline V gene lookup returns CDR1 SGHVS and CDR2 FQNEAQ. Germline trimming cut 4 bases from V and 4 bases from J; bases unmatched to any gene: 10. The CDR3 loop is CASSYRQGQGYNEQFF. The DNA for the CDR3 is TGTGCCAGCAGCTACAGACAGGGTCAGGGGTACAATGAGCAGTTCTTC. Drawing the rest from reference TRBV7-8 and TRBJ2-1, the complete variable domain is GAGVSQSPRYKVAKRGQDVALRCDPISGHVSLFWYQQALGQGPEFLTYFQNEAQLDKSGLPSDRFFAERPEGSVSTLKIQRTQQEDSAVYLCASSYRQGQGYNEQFFGPGTRLTVL.

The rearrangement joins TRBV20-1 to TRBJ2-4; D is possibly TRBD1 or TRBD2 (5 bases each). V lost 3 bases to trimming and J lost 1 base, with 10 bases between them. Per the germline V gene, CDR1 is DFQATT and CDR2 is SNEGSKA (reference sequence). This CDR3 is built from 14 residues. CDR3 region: CSASPGTAKNIQYF. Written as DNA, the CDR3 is TGCAGTGCTAGTCCGGGGACGGCCAAAAACATTCAGTACTTC.